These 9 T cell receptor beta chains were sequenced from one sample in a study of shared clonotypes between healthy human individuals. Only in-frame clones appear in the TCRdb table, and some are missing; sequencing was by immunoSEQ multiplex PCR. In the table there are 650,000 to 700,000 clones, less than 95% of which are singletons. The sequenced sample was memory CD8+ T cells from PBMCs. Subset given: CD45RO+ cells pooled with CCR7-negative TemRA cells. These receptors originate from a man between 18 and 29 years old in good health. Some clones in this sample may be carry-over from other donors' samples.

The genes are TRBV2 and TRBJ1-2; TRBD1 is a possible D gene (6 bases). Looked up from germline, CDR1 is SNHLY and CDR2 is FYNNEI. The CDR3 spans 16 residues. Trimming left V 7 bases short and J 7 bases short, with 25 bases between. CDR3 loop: CASIPYPAGAHLGYTF. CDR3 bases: TGTGCCAGCATTCCCTACCCAGCAGGGGCCCATCTTGGCTACACCTTC.

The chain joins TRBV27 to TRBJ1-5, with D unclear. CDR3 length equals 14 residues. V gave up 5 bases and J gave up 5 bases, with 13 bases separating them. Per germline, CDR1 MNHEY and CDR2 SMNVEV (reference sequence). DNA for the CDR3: TGTGCCAGCAGTCTCGCGGGCCGGGATCAGCCCCAGCATTTT. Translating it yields CASSLAGRDQPQHF.

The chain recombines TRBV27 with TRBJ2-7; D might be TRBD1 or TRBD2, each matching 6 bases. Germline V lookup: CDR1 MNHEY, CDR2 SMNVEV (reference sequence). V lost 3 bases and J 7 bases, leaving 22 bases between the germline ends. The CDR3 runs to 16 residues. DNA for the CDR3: TGTGCCAGCAGTTTCTTTTCCGGGGGCGATCGGTTAGAGCAGTACTTC. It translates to CASSFFSGGDRLEQYF.

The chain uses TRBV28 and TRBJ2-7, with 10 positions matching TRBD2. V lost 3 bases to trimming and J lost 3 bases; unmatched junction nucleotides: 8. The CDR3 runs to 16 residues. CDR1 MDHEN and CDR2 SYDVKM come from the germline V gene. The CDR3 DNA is TGTGCCAGCAGTTTTAGAGCGGGAGGGAGGATCTACGAGCAGTACTTC. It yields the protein CASSFRAGGRIYEQYF.

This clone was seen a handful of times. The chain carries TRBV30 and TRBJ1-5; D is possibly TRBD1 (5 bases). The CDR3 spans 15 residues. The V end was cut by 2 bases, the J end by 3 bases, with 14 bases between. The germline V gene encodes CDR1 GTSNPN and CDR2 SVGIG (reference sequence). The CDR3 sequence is CAWSRRGLSNQPQHF. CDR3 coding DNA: TGTGCCTGGAGTAGAAGGGGATTATCCAATCAGCCCCAGCATTTT.

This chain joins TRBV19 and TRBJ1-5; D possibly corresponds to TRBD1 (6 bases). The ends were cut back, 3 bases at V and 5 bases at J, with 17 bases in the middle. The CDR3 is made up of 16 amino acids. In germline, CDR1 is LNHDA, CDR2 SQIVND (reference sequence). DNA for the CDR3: TGTGCCAGTAGTATTCGACAGGACGGCCTATATCAGCCCCAGCATTTT. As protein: CASSIRQDGLYQPQHF.

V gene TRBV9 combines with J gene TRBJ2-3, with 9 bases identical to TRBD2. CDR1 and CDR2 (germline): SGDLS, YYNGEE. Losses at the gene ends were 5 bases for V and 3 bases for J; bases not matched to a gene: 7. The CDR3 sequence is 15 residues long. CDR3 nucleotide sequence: TGTGCCAGCAGTCTTACTAGCGGGCGTACAGATACGCAGTATTTT. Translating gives CASSLTSGRTDTQYF.

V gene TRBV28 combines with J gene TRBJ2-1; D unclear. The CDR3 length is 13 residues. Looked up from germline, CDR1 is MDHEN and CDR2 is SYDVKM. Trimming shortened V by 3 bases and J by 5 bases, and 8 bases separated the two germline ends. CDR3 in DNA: TGTGCCAGCAGTTTCGGAGAAAACAATGAGCAGTTCTTC. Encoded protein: CASSFGENNEQFF.

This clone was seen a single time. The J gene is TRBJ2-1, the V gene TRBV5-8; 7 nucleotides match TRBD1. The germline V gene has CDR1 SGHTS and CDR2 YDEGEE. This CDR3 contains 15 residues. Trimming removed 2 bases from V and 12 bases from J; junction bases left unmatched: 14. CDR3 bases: TGTGCCAGCAGCTTAGGTCAGGGGGTGCCTCAAGGGCAGTTCTTC. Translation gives CASSLGQGVPQGQFF.